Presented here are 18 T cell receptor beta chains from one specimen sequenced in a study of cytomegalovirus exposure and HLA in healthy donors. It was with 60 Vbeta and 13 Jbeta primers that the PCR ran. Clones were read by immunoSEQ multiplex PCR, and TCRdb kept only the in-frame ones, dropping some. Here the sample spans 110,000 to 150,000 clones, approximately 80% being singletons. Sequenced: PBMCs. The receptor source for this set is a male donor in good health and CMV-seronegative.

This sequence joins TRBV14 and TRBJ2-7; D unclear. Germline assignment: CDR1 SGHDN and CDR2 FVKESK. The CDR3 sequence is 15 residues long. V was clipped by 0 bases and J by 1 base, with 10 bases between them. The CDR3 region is CASSQDFGSSYEQYF. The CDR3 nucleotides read TGTGCCAGCAGCCAAGATTTTGGCAGTTCCTACGAGCAGTACTTC.

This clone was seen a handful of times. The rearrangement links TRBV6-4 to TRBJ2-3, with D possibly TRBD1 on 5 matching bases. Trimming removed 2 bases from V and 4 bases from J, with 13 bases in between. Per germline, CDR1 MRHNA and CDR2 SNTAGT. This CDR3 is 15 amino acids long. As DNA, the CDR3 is TGTGCCAGCAGTGACGGCCCGCAGGGCCCAGATACGCAGTATTTT. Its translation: CASSDGPQGPDTQYF.

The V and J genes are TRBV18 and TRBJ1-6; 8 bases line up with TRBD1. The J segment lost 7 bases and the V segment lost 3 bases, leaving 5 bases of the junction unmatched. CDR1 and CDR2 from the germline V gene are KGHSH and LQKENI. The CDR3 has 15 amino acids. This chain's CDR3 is CASSPSTGENSPLHF. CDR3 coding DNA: TGTGCCAGCTCACCCTCGACAGGGGAAAATTCACCCCTCCACTTT. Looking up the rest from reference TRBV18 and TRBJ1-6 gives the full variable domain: NAGVMQNPRHLVRRRGQEARLRCSPMKGHSHVYWYRQLPEEGLKFMVYLQKENIIDESGMPKERFSAEFPKEGPSILRIQQVVRGDSAAYFCASSPSTGENSPLHFGNGTRLTVT.

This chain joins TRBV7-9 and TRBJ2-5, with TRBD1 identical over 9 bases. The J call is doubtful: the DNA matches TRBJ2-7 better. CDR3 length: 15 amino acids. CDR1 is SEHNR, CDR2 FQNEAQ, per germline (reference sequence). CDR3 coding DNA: TGTGCCAGCACCGGAGGTGGGACAGGGAAATACGAGCAGTACTTC. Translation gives CASTGGGTGKYEQYF.

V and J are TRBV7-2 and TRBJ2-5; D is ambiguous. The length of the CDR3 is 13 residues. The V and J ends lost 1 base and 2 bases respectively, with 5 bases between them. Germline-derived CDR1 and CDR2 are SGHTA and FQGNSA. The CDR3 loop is CASSLGQQETQYF. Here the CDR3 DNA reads TGTGCCAGCAGCTTAGGACAACAAGAGACCCAGTACTTC.

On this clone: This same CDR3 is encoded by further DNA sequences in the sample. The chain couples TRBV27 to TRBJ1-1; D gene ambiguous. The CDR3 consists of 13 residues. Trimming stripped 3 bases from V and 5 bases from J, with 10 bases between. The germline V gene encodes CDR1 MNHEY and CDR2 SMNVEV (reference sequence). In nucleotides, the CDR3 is TGTGCCAGCAGTTTGTCAGGCGGGACTGAAGCTTTCTTT. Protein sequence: CASSLSGGTEAFF.

The CDR3 sequence: CASSLWGQGDEKLFF. The CDR3 coding sequence is TGTGCCAGCAGTTTATGGGGACAGGGGGATGAAAAACTGTTTTTT. The V and J genes are TRBV28 and TRBJ1-4, with 11 bases aligning to TRBD1. Per germline, CDR1 MDHEN and CDR2 SYDVKM. This CDR3 is built from 15 residues. J was trimmed by 6 bases and V by 0 bases; bases with no gene match: 0.

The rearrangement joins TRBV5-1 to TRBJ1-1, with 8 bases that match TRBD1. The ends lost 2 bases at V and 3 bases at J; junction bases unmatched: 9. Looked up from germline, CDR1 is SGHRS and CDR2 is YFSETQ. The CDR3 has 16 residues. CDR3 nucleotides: TGCGCCAGCAGCTTCGGACAGGGCAGTTATTACACTGAAGCTTTCTTT. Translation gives CASSFGQGSYYTEAFF. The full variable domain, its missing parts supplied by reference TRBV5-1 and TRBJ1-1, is KAGVTQTPRYLIKTRGQQVTLSCSPISGHRSVSWYQQTPGQGLQFLFEYFSETQRNKGNFPGRFSGRQFSNSRSEMNVSTLELGDSALYLCASSFGQGSYYTEAFFGQGTRLTVV.

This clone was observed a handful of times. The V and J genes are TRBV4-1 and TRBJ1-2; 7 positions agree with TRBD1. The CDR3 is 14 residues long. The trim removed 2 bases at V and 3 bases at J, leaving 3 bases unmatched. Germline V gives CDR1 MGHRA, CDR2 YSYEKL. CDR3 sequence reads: CASSQLTGDYGYTF. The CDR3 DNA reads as TGCGCCAGCAGCCAACTTACAGGGGACTATGGCTACACCTTC.

The CDR3 protein is CASSDLQEGETYYTF. CDR3 in DNA: TGTGCCAGCAGTGACCTCCAGGAGGGTGAAACTTACTACACCTTC. This chain joins TRBV6-6 and TRBJ1-2; no clear D. Trimming removed 5 bases from V and 10 bases from J, with 23 bases in between. CDR1 is MNHNY and CDR2 is SVGAGI in the germline V gene (reference sequence). This CDR3 comprises 15 residues.

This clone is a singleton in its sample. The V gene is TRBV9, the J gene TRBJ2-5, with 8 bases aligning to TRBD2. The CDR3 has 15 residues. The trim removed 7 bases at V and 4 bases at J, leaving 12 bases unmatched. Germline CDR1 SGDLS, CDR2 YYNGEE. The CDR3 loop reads CASGRGSGRRETQYF. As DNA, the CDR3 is TGTGCCAGCGGGAGAGGAAGCGGGAGACGAGAGACCCAGTACTTC.

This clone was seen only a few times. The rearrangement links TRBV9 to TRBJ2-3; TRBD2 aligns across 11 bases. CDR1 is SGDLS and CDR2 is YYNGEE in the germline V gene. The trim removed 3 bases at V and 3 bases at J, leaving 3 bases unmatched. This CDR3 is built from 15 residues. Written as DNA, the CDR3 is TGTGCCAGCAGCGAGGGGACTAGCGGAACAGATACGCAGTATTTT. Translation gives CASSEGTSGTDTQYF.

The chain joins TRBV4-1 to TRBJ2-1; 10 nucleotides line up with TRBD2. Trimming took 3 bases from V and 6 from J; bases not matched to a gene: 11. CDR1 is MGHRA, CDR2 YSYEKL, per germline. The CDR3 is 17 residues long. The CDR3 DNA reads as TGCGCCAGCAGCCAGGGCCTCACTAGCGGGGCCTTCAATGAGCAGTTCTTC. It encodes CASSQGLTSGAFNEQFF.

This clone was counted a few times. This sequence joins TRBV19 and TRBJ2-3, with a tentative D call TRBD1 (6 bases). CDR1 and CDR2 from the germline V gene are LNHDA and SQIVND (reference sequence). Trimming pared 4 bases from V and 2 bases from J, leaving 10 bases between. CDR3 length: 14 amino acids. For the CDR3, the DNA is TGTGCCAGTAGTAGTAGGACAGTCACAGATACGCAGTATTTT. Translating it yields CASSSRTVTDTQYF.

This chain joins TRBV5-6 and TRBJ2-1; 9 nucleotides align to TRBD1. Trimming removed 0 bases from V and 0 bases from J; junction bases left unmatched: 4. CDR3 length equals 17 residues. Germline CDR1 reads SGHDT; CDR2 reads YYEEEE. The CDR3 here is CASSLDLGQGSYNEQFF. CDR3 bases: TGTGCCAGCAGCTTGGACCTGGGACAGGGCTCCTACAATGAGCAGTTCTTC.

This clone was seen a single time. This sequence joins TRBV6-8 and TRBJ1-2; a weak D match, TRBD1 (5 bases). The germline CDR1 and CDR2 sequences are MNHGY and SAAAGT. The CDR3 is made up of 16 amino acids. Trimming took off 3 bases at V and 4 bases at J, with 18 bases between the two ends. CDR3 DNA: TGTGCCAGCAGTTATAGGGATGGGGGGTTCACCTATGGCTACACCTTC. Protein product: CASSYRDGGFTYGYTF.

The chain's CDR3 is CASTSGDFTGELFF. The CDR3 DNA sequence: TGTGCCAGTACTAGCGGGGACTTCACCGGGGAGCTGTTTTTT. The chain is built from TRBV19 and TRBJ2-2; 9 nucleotides agree with TRBD2. CDR3 length: 14 residues. V lost 7 bases, J lost 4 bases, and 4 bases stayed unmatched. The germline CDR1 and CDR2 sequences are LNHDA and SQIVND (reference sequence).

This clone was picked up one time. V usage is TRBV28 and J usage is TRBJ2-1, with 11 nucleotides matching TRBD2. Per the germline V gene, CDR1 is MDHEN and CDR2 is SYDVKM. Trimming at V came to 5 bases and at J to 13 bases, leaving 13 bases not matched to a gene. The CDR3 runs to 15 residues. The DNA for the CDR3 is TGTGCCAGCAGTCTAAGACTAGCGGGGAAGCTAACCCAGTTCTTC. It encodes CASSLRLAGKLTQFF.